What follows are 20 T cell receptor beta chains derived from one specimen sequenced in a study of T cells in localized non-small cell lung cancer. Generated by immunoSEQ multiplex PCR, the TCRdb table keeps only in-frame clones and is missing some. The sample has about 2,200 clones; 23% are singletons. The source was lung tumor tissue, collected before any cancer treatment. All receptors come from a man aged 40-75 years with stage III lung adenocarcinoma.

The chain uses TRBV25-1 and TRBJ2-1; 10 bases fit TRBD1. The V and J ends lost 5 bases and 8 bases, in that order; junction bases with no gene match: 12. CDR3 length: 16 residues. The germline V gene encodes CDR1 MGHDK and CDR2 SYGVNS. CDR3 in DNA: TGTGCCAGCAGTTCTCGCAGGGGACAGGGGAGTGATGAGCAGTTCTTC. It is translated as CASSSRRGQGSDEQFF.

This clone was observed a few times. The chain carries TRBV2 and TRBJ1-4; 9 bases fit TRBD1. CDR3 length equals 13 residues. With 6 bases clipped from V and 8 bases from J, the junction kept 4 bases outside the gene matches. Germline CDR1 SNHLY, CDR2 FYNNEI. The CDR3 region has the DNA TGTGCCAGCAGACAGGGGGCATGGGAAAAACTGTTTTTT. Its protein product is CASRQGAWEKLFF.

This clone is medium-sized by share. The genes are TRBV11-3 and TRBJ2-1; D may be TRBD2 (6 bases). This CDR3 is 14 amino acids long. Trimming stripped 3 bases from V and 7 bases from J, with 13 bases between. The V gene's germline CDR1 is SGHNT and CDR2 YENEEA. The CDR3 sequence: CASSLGGEGNEQFF. The CDR3 DNA reads as TGTGCCAGCAGCTTGGGAGGAGAGGGGAATGAGCAGTTCTTC.

This chain joins TRBV29-1 and TRBJ2-7; the D gene is possibly TRBD1 (6 bases). The CDR3 spans 15 residues. Germline V gene sequence: CDR1 SQVTM, CDR2 ANQGSEA. Trimming cost V 0 bases and J 0 bases, with 12 bases left between them. The CDR3 region has the DNA TGCAGCGTTGAAGATGCAGGACAGAACTCCTACGAGCAGTACTTC. Translated: CSVEDAGQNSYEQYF.

This chain connects TRBV19 to TRBJ2-3; 8 bases are a match to TRBD1. With 6 bases clipped from V and 2 bases from J, the junction kept 13 bases outside the gene matches. The CDR3 loop spans 17 amino acids. Germline V gene sequence: CDR1 LNHDA, CDR2 SQIVND (reference sequence). The CDR3, as DNA: TGTGCCAGTAGGGGGACAGGTCGGGGGCGGCTCACAGATACGCAGTATTTT. As protein: CASRGTGRGRLTDTQYF.

The genes are TRBV25-1 and TRBJ1-2, with D uncertain. Germline V gives CDR1 MGHDK, CDR2 SYGVNS. The V gene lost 1 base and the J gene lost 4 bases, with 7 bases spanning the gap. This CDR3 has 13 amino acids. The DNA for the CDR3 is TGTGCCAGCAGTGAATCGGTCCTCTATGGCTACACCTTC. Translating gives CASSESVLYGYTF.

The chain links TRBV6-8 to TRBJ1-1; D is undetermined. Germline CDR1 MNHGY, CDR2 SAAAGT. The V gene lost 10 bases and the J gene lost 5 bases, with 14 bases spanning the gap. CDR3 length: 12 residues. The CDR3 spells CAIRPAGTEAFF. The CDR3 DNA is TGTGCCATCAGACCAGCGGGGACTGAAGCTTTCTTT.

This clone was counted a few times. The chain has TRBV28 and TRBJ1-5; D possibly corresponds to TRBD1 (6 bases). The CDR3 covers 15 residues. Germline CDR1 and CDR2: MDHEN and SYDVKM. Between the trimmed V and J ends, which lost 6 bases and 2 bases, there was a span of 14 bases. CDR3 sequence reads: CASSPSGVGNQPQHF. CDR3 coding DNA: TGTGCCAGCAGCCCCTCAGGGGTTGGCAATCAGCCCCAGCATTTT. Full variable domain (remainder filled in from reference TRBV28 and TRBJ1-5): DVKVTQSSRYLVKRTGEKVFLECVQDMDHENMFWYRQDPGLGLRLIYFSYDVKMKEKGDIPEGYSVSREKKERFSLILESASTNQTSMYLCASSPSGVGNQPQHFGDGTRLSIL.

This clone was found a few times. V gene TRBV11-3 combines with J gene TRBJ2-7, with D perhaps matching TRBD1 or TRBD2 (6 bases each). This CDR3 has 15 residues. In germline, CDR1 is SGHNT, CDR2 YENEEA. The V and J ends lost 3 bases and 2 bases respectively, with 14 bases between them. CDR3 residues: CASSFGGTRTYEQYF. CDR3 sequence (DNA): TGTGCCAGCAGCTTTGGGGGGACAAGGACCTACGAGCAGTACTTC.

V is TRBV12-5 and J is TRBJ2-1; TRBD2 matches at 10 bases. CDR1 and CDR2 (germline): LGHNT, FRNRAP. The V gene end was trimmed by 3 bases and the J gene end by 7 bases; junction bases not matched to a gene: 6. The CDR3 extends over 15 amino acids. The CDR3 loop reads CASGLGEAGGNEQFF. CDR3 in DNA: TGTGCTAGTGGTTTAGGAGAAGCGGGAGGGAATGAGCAGTTCTTC.

This clone was seen a handful of times. The gene calls are TRBV30 and TRBJ1-1, with no clear D. This CDR3 is built from 14 residues. V was pared by 0 bases and J by 5 bases, with 13 bases between. Germline loops: CDR1 GTSNPN, CDR2 SVGIG (reference sequence). The CDR3 region has the DNA TGTGCCTGGAGTGTAGCGGGAGGGTATACTGAAGCTTTCTTT. Its translation: CAWSVAGGYTEAFF.

The chain joins TRBV7-4 to TRBJ2-1, with D possibly being TRBD1 (5 bases). Germline CDR1 SGHVT, CDR2 SQSDAQ. V was cut by 6 bases and J by 5 bases, with 11 bases left in between. The CDR3 covers 13 residues. Written as DNA, the CDR3 is TGTGCCAGCAGTTTTAGCAGGGACAATGAGCAGTTCTTC. It specifies CASSFSRDNEQFF.

This clone has a handful of counts. The V and J genes are TRBV6-8 and TRBJ2-2; tentatively, D is TRBD1 (6 bases). Germline CDR1 is MNHGY and CDR2 is SAAAGT. Trimming took off 6 bases at V and 4 bases at J, with 15 bases between the two ends. CDR3 length: 15 amino acids. The DNA of the CDR3 is TGTGCCAGCAGCGGCCTAGGACAGAGCACCGGGGAGCTGTTTTTT. This sequence encodes CASSGLGQSTGELFF.

The V and J genes are TRBV19 and TRBJ2-6; no clear D. There are 13 residues in the CDR3. Trimming took off 1 base at V and 7 bases at J, with 5 bases between the two ends. The germline gives CDR1 LNHDA, CDR2 SQIVND (reference sequence). Here the CDR3 DNA reads TGTGCCAGTAGTATAGTCGTAGCCAACGTCCTGACTTTC. It codes for CASSIVVANVLTF. Drawing the rest from reference TRBV19 and TRBJ2-6, the complete variable domain is DGGITQSPKYLFRKEGQNVTLSCEQNLNHDAMYWYRQDPGQGLRLIYYSQIVNDFQKGDIAEGYSVSREKKESFPLTVTSAQKNPTAFYLCASSIVVANVLTFGAGSRLTVL.

The chain joins TRBV12-5 to TRBJ2-5; tentatively, D is TRBD1 (6 bases). The germline V and J ends were trimmed by 5 bases and 2 bases, with 21 bases remaining between them. The germline V gene has CDR1 LGHNT and CDR2 FRNRAP. There are 17 residues in the CDR3. DNA for the CDR3: TGTGCTAGTGGTCTTGAAACCCGACAGGTTGGACAAGAGACCCAGTACTTC. It is translated as CASGLETRQVGQETQYF.

The CDR3 DNA sequence: TGCAGCGTTCATAAGCGGGGATACTACAATGAGCAGTTCTTC. It encodes CSVHKRGYYNEQFF. The chain links TRBV29-1 to TRBJ2-1; 7 nucleotides align to TRBD2. Germline assignment: CDR1 SQVTM and CDR2 ANQGSEA. This CDR3 has 14 amino acids. Losses at the gene ends were 5 bases for V and 3 bases for J; bases not matched to a gene: 7.

CDR3 region: CASSPEQGRETQYF. As DNA, the CDR3 is TGTGCCAGCTCACCAGAACAGGGCCGAGAGACCCAGTACTTC. This sequence joins TRBV18 and TRBJ2-5; a possible D gene is TRBD1 (6 bases). The CDR3 consists of 14 residues. CDR1 KGHSH and CDR2 LQKENI come from the germline V gene. V gave up 2 bases and J gave up 4 bases, with 11 bases separating them.

J is TRBJ2-7 and V is TRBV19; 9 bases agree with TRBD1. The CDR3 has 13 residues. Germline-derived CDR1 and CDR2 are LNHDA and SQIVND (reference sequence). V gave up 7 bases and J gave up 3 bases; unmatched junction bases: 4. The CDR3 nucleotides are TGTGCCAGTAATAGGGGACAGGGCTACGAGCAGTACTTC. It codes for CASNRGQGYEQYF.

This clone is labeled as medium-sized. The J gene is TRBJ2-3, the V gene TRBV11-3; possibly TRBD1 for D (6 bases). Trimming took 5 bases from V and 5 from J, leaving 23 bases between them. The CDR3 is 17 residues long. Per the germline V gene, CDR1 is SGHNT and CDR2 is YENEEA. This CDR3 is CASSQPESGPGVDTQYF. The CDR3 DNA reads as TGTGCCAGCAGCCAACCGGAGTCGGGTCCAGGGGTAGATACGCAGTATTTT.

This clone was seen a few times. The chain couples TRBV30 to TRBJ2-2; 15 bases agree with TRBD2. In germline, CDR1 is GTSNPN, CDR2 SVGIG (reference sequence). J lost 6 bases, V lost 4 bases, and 6 bases had no gene match. This CDR3 contains 16 residues. CDR3 loop: CAWTLGLAGGPGELFF. The CDR3 DNA follows: TGTGCCTGGACCCTAGGACTAGCGGGAGGGCCCGGGGAGCTGTTTTTT.